The clone carrying this T cell receptor beta chain appeared a few times. Its antigen is unidentified. This specimen belongs to a study of cytomegalovirus exposure and HLA in healthy donors. Researchers ran the PCR with 60 Vbeta and 13 Jbeta primers. TCRdb's table, derived via immunoSEQ multiplex PCR, lists solely in-frame clones and lacks some. The table lists around 140,000 clones, 75% to 85% of them singletons. This CDR3 has 15 residues. Germline CDR1 MGHRA, CDR2 YSYEKL. V was trimmed by 3 bases and J by 1 base, leaving 12 bases between them. Despite likely unrecorded immune exposures, the donors were nominally healthy at the time of sampling. The study, taken as a whole, reports: Confirmation in vitro established that a few CMV-associated chains were specific for CMV antigens. A later analysis found TCR association rates differed by HLA locus, highest for DRB1 and lowest for HLA-C.

Sequenced material: PBMCs. This sequence originates from a woman under 30 in good health and CMV-seropositive. The chain recombines TRBV4-1 with TRBJ2-5; D remains ambiguous. The CDR3 sequence: CASSHSEVSQETQYF. CDR3 coding DNA: TGCGCCAGCAGCCATTCCGAGGTGTCCCAAGAGACCCAGTACTTC.